The present T cell receptor beta chain was sequenced within a study of blood T cells in healthy people across ages. The use of a sample-barcoded 5' primer and a J-beta primer mix characterized a second PCR of about 6 to 12 cycles. In TCRdb, the 5' RACE reads were re-called with MiXCR into one record per CDR3 protein. The table has 730,000 or so distinct CDR3 sequences, about 42% seen once. Regarding the study as a whole: Per million T cells, the diversity of TCR beta decreased roughly linearly as age advanced. Higher diversity, along with more naive CD4+ cells, distinguished long-lived donors from aged donors.

The CDR3 is 17 residues long. As to this clonotype: Its specificity is unknown.

Sequenced: blood. The chain employs TRBV21-1 and TRBJ2-4; the table's D call of TRBD2 was not tested on the DNA. The J call is uncertain, as TRBJ2-7 better fits the DNA end. TRBV21-1 corresponds to a pseudogene. The clonotype was recovered from an older woman in good health. CDR3 coding DNA: TGTGCCAGCAGCAAAGCGAAATGGAAGCTAGCGGGACACGAGCAGTACTTC. Translating it yields CASSKAKWKLAGHEQYF.